This T cell receptor (beta chain) was identified during a study of cytomegalovirus exposure and HLA in healthy donors. Across the whole study: Of fewer than 450 genotyped donors, approximately 84% clustered with self-reported Caucasian donors. Findings of the study overall: The authors assumed roughly uniform sequencing depth across donors for presence/absence analyses. Clonal expansion was found to be greater in HLA-associated TCR beta chains than in equally common others in a later analysis.

Germline V gene sequence: CDR1 SGHVS, CDR2 FQNEAQ. The CDR3 is 13 residues long. V lost 6 bases and J lost 4, with 12 bases in between. Both 60 Vbeta primers and 13 Jbeta primers went into the PCR. The table came from immunoSEQ multiplex PCR; TCRdb's copy has only in-frame clones and leaves some out. There are about 82,000 clones in the sample; over 65% occur only once, and over 3% lies in the top ten. Turning to this clone: Its target is not known.

Specimen: PBMCs. The receptor comes from a man aged 45-65 years in good health and CMV-seronegative. The chain recombines TRBV7-8 with TRBJ1-2, with TRBD1 as a possible D gene (5 bases). CDR3 loop: CASREGPGYGYTF. CDR3 bases: TGTGCCAGCAGGGAGGGGCCCGGCTATGGCTACACCTTC.